The T cell receptor beta chain described here comes from a study of beta chain features in type 1 diabetes. As every portion of the isolated RNA was reverse transcribed, the sequencing read expressed TCRB transcripts. Here immunoSEQ multiplex PCR was the method, and the copy in TCRdb shows in-frame clones only, minus some. The sample contains more than 300,000 clones, roughly 15% of which appear only once. CD4+ cells of the naive, central memory, regulatory and stem cell-like memory types were sorted via CD45RO/CCR7/CD25/CD127/CD95/CD27. The sequence was collected from a woman under 30 in good health. The sample was naive CD4+ T cells from blood.

The CDR3 spells CASSLTGGQYEQYF. Written as DNA, the CDR3 is TGCGCCAGCAGCCTGACAGGGGGCCAGTACGAGCAGTACTTC. The rearrangement uses TRBV4-3 and TRBJ2-7; TRBD1 agrees at 10 bases. In germline, CDR1 is LGHNA, CDR2 YSLEER. The CDR3 has 14 residues. V shed 4 bases, J shed 4 bases, and the junction held 4 bases outside the gene matches.